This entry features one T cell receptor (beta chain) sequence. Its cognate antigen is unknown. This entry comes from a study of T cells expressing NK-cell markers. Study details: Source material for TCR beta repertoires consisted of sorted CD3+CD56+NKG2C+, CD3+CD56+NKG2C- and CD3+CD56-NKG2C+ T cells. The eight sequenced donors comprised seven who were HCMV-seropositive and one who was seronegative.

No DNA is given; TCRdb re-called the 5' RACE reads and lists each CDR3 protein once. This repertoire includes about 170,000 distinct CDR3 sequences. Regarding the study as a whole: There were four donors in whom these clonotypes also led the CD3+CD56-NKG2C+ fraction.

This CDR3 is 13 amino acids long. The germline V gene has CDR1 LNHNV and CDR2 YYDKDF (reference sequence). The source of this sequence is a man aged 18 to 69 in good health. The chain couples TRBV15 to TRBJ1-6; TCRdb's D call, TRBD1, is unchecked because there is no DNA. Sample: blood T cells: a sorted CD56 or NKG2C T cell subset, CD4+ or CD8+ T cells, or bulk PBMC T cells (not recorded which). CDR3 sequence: CATSGTGHSPLHF.